This TCR beta chain was identified during a study of T cell changes during pregnancy in multiple sclerosis. Here immunoSEQ multiplex PCR was the method, and the copy in TCRdb shows in-frame clones only, minus some. The sample lists 60,000 or so clones, about 90% occurring once. The clonotype was recovered from a female donor in good health, enrolled as a control in a pregnancy study. Sequencing was performed on peripheral blood, taken in the second trimester of pregnancy.

The CDR3 is CASSSAYEETQYF. For the CDR3, the DNA is TGTGCCAGTAGTAGCGCCTACGAAGAGACCCAGTACTTC. V usage is TRBV19 and J usage is TRBJ2-5, with unresolved D. Per germline, CDR1 LNHDA and CDR2 SQIVND (reference sequence). The CDR3 is 13 residues long. Trimming stripped 4 bases from V and 3 bases from J, with 9 bases between. Variable domain in full (rest from reference TRBV19 and TRBJ2-5): DGGITQSPKYLFRKEGQNVTLSCEQNLNHDAMYWYRQDPGQGLRLIYYSQIVNDFQKGDIAEGYSVSREKKESFPLTVTSAQKNPTAFYLCASSSAYEETQYFGPGTRLLVL.